Each of the 30 T cell receptor beta chains below was sequenced from the same sample in a study of T cell changes during pregnancy in multiple sclerosis. Method: immunoSEQ multiplex PCR; TCRdb's copy keeps in-frame clones and lacks some. The sample consists of about 30,000 clones, 90% of them appearing once. The sequences come from CD4+ T cells from peripheral blood mononuclear cells, collected in the third trimester of pregnancy. All receptors derive from a female donor in good health, enrolled as a control in a pregnancy study.

This clone was found a few times. The junction does not match germline at one end; this may be a read error. The chain recombines TRBV7-7 with TRBJ2-2; 8 nucleotides agree with TRBD1. From germline, CDR1 is SSHAT and CDR2 FNYEAQ (reference sequence). CDR3 length equals 15 residues. The CDR3 DNA sequence: TGTGCTAGCAGCCCGGGACAGGTGTACACCGGGGAGCTGTTTTTT. Protein product: CASSPGQVYTGELFF.

The chain combines TRBV21-1 with TRBJ2-7; the D call in the table, TRBD2, was not verified against the DNA. TRBV21-1 is designated a pseudogene. The CDR3 is 15 amino acids. As DNA, the CDR3 is TGTGCCAGCAGCGCCGAGCGGGCTACTTCCTACGAGCAGTACTTC. Translated: CASSAERATSYEQYF.

The chain joins TRBV6-6 to TRBJ2-2; a possible D gene is TRBD2 (6 bases). With 4 bases removed from V and 7 bases from J, the gap between germline ends came to 13 bases. There are 14 residues in the CDR3. CDR1 is MNHNY, CDR2 SVGAGI, per germline (reference sequence). This chain's CDR3 is CASSWEAGIGELFF. In DNA form, the CDR3 reads TGTGCCAGCAGTTGGGAGGCAGGCATCGGGGAGCTGTTTTTT.

The V and J genes are TRBV7-2 and TRBJ2-7; 11 bases are a match to TRBD2. With 2 bases clipped from V and 0 bases from J, the junction kept 0 bases outside the gene matches. The CDR3 runs to 15 residues. Germline loops: CDR1 SGHTA, CDR2 FQGNSA. For the CDR3, the DNA is TGTGCCAGCAGCTTAACTAGCGGGAGCTCCTACGAGCAGTACTTC. Its translation is CASSLTSGSSYEQYF.

This chain joins TRBV7-9 and TRBJ2-3, with 12 bases fitting TRBD2. The germline gives CDR1 SEHNR, CDR2 FQNEAQ (reference sequence). Losses at the gene ends were 0 bases for V and 5 bases for J; bases not matched to a gene: 9. The CDR3 contains 18 residues. The CDR3 loop reads CASSLAASGGASLDTQYF. For the CDR3, the DNA is TGTGCCAGCAGCTTAGCCGCTAGCGGGGGGGCCTCTCTAGATACGCAGTATTTT.

The chain carries TRBV7-2 and TRBJ1-1; 8 nucleotides align to TRBD1. Trimming took 1 base from V and 6 from J; bases not matched to a gene: 7. The germline V gene encodes CDR1 SGHTA and CDR2 FQGNSA. CDR3 length: 15 residues. CDR3 nucleotides: TGTGCCAGCAGCTTAGTATCGACAGGGGTGGCTGAAGCTTTCTTT. Translation gives CASSLVSTGVAEAFF.

CDR3 sequence reads: CAWSRTGDNEQFF. In DNA form, the CDR3 reads TGTGCCTGGAGTCGGACAGGGGACAATGAGCAGTTCTTC. This chain joins TRBV30 and TRBJ2-1, with 9 bases matching TRBD1. The CDR3 runs 13 residues. V shed 2 bases and J 5 bases; nucleotides not matched to a gene: 1. Germline values: CDR1 GTSNPN, CDR2 SVGIG (reference sequence).

This sequence joins TRBV27 and TRBJ2-3, with TRBD2 identical over 8 bases. Unmatched junction bases numbered 8, after V lost 6 bases and J lost 6 bases. The CDR3 covers 14 residues. In germline, CDR1 is MNHEY, CDR2 SMNVEV (reference sequence). The CDR3 region has the DNA TGTGCCAGCAGCCACCGGACTAGCCCCGATACGCAGTATTTT. Translating it yields CASSHRTSPDTQYF.

The rearrangement joins TRBV30 to TRBJ2-7; D gene ambiguous. The CDR3 spans 11 residues. With 2 bases removed from V and 5 bases from J, the gap between germline ends came to 7 bases. Germline values: CDR1 GTSNPN, CDR2 SVGIG (reference sequence). This chain's CDR3 is CAWSRRDEQYF. The CDR3 DNA sequence: TGTGCCTGGAGTCGTCGCGACGAGCAGTACTTC.

The chain joins TRBV5-1 to TRBJ2-7; a possible D gene is TRBD2 (6 bases). Looked up from germline, CDR1 is SGHRS and CDR2 is YFSETQ. This CDR3 contains 13 residues. The V gene lost 2 bases and the J gene lost 6 bases, with 12 bases spanning the gap. The CDR3 loop reads CASSFGGEAEQYF. CDR3 in DNA: TGCGCCAGCAGCTTTGGAGGGGAAGCCGAGCAGTACTTC. Complete variable domain (other parts from reference TRBV5-1 and TRBJ2-7): KAGVTQTPRYLIKTRGQQVTLSCSPISGHRSVSWYQQTPGQGLQFLFEYFSETQRNKGNFPGRFSGRQFSNSRSEMNVSTLELGDSALYLCASSFGGEAEQYFGPGTRLTVT.

The chain has TRBV11-3 and TRBJ1-3; D might be TRBD1 (5 bases). With 3 bases removed from V and 0 bases from J, the gap between germline ends came to 6 bases. Germline assignment: CDR1 SGHNT and CDR2 YENEEA. The CDR3 runs to 14 residues. The CDR3 reads CASSLGLSGNTIYF. The CDR3 DNA is TGTGCCAGCAGCTTGGGACTCTCTGGAAACACCATATATTTT.

This chain connects TRBV27 to TRBJ2-1; TRBD2 matches at 9 bases. The V segment lost 3 bases and the J segment 2 bases; nucleotides outside the gene matches: 5. The germline CDR1 and CDR2 sequences are MNHEY and SMNVEV (reference sequence). The CDR3 loop spans 16 amino acids. The CDR3 DNA is TGTGCCAGCAGTTTCTTAATAGCGGGAGCCTACAATGAGCAGTTCTTC. This gives the protein CASSFLIAGAYNEQFF.

This chain uses TRBV28 with TRBJ1-2; TRBD1 is a possible D gene (6 bases). This CDR3 is 15 amino acids long. V lost 6 bases to trimming and J lost 5 bases, with 19 bases between them. Per germline, CDR1 MDHEN and CDR2 SYDVKM. CDR3 sequence: CASRSPLGQGYGYTF. In DNA, the CDR3 is TGTGCCAGCAGATCCCCCCTGGGTCAGGGGTATGGCTACACCTTC.

The chain recombines TRBV27 with TRBJ1-2, with D maybe TRBD1 (5 bases). This CDR3 is built from 15 residues. V lost 1 base, J lost 2 bases, and 11 bases lay in between. Germline assignment: CDR1 MNHEY and CDR2 SMNVEV (reference sequence). The CDR3 loop reads CASSLYGGANYGYTF. The CDR3 nucleotides read TGTGCCAGCAGTTTATACGGGGGTGCCAACTATGGCTACACCTTC.

The chain links TRBV18 to TRBJ1-1; TRBD1 matches at 7 bases. CDR1 KGHSH and CDR2 LQKENI come from the germline V gene. After removal of 3 bases from V and 1 base from J, the junction contained 2 bases not matched to a gene. This CDR3 has 14 amino acids. In DNA form, the CDR3 reads TGTGCCAGCTCACCGGGGACAGCGAACACTGAAGCTTTCTTT. Residues: CASSPGTANTEAFF.

This clone was seen just once. The chain uses TRBV11-3 and TRBJ2-2, with D perhaps TRBD2 (5 bases). V was clipped by 5 bases and J by 8 bases, with 15 bases between them. The CDR3 has 14 amino acids. Germline CDR1 SGHNT, CDR2 YENEEA. CDR3 coding DNA: TGTGCCAGCAGCCCGGACGGGATTAGGGGGGAGCTGTTTTTT. Protein sequence: CASSPDGIRGELFF. Complete variable domain (other parts from reference TRBV11-3 and TRBJ2-2): EAGVVQSPRYKIIEKKQPVAFWCNPISGHNTLYWYLQNLGQGPELLIRYENEEAVDDSQLPKDRFSAERLKGVDSTLKIQPAELGDSAVYLCASSPDGIRGELFFGEGSRLTVL.

V gene TRBV9 combines with J gene TRBJ1-3; 10 nucleotides align to TRBD1. Germline assignment: CDR1 SGDLS and CDR2 YYNGEE. The CDR3 contains 14 residues. Trimming took 2 bases from V and 4 from J; bases not matched to a gene: 0. The CDR3 bases are TGTGCCAGCAGCGTGGGACAGGGGGGAAACACCATATATTTT. It translates to CASSVGQGGNTIYF.

This chain uses TRBV18 with TRBJ1-4; tentatively, D is TRBD1 (6 bases). From germline, CDR1 is KGHSH and CDR2 LQKENI. V shed 5 bases and J shed 6 bases, with 19 bases lying between them. This CDR3 has 16 residues. DNA for the CDR3: TGTGCCAGCTCAGAAGAGGACAGCCTTTTTGATGAAAAACTGTTTTTT. This encodes CASSEEDSLFDEKLFF.

This clone has only one observation. This chain uses TRBV2 with TRBJ1-2; the D is unclear. This CDR3 is 15 amino acids long. V was clipped by 6 bases and J by 0 bases, with 14 bases between them. Germline CDR1 reads SNHLY; CDR2 reads FYNNEI. The CDR3: CASSSNRVANYGYTF. DNA of the CDR3: TGTGCCAGCAGCAGCAACCGGGTAGCTAACTATGGCTACACCTTC.

The rearrangement links TRBV5-6 to TRBJ1-2; possibly TRBD1 for D (6 bases). The CDR3 is 16 amino acids. Germline V gene lookup returns CDR1 SGHDT and CDR2 YYEEEE. V gave up 0 bases and J gave up 5 bases, with 17 bases separating them. This CDR3 reads CASSLASGGAGYGYTF. For the CDR3, the DNA is TGTGCCAGCAGCTTGGCCTCCGGGGGGGCTGGGTATGGCTACACCTTC.

The chain is built from TRBV7-8 and TRBJ1-5, with a possible D match to TRBD1 (5 bases). The CDR3 spans 14 residues. Trimming took 1 base from V and 3 from J, leaving 7 bases between them. Germline lookup yields CDR1 SGHVS and CDR2 FQNEAQ. This chain's CDR3 is CASSLVGLNQPQHF. The CDR3 region has the DNA TGTGCCAGCAGCTTAGTGGGACTCAATCAGCCCCAGCATTTT.

The CDR3 region has the DNA TGTGCCAGTAGTATGTCAGGGGGCGTAAGCAATCAGCCCCAGCATTTT. Translated: CASSMSGGVSNQPQHF. V gene TRBV19 combines with J gene TRBJ1-5; 8 bases match TRBD1. CDR3 size: 16 residues. V shed 3 bases, J shed 1 base, and the junction held 5 bases outside the gene matches. The V gene's germline CDR1 is LNHDA and CDR2 SQIVND (reference sequence).

The gene calls are TRBV19 and TRBJ1-1; no clear D. The CDR3 extends over 14 amino acids. V was shortened by 0 bases and J by 1 base, with 6 bases between the two germline ends. Germline V gives CDR1 LNHDA, CDR2 SQIVND (reference sequence). CDR3 bases: TGTGCCAGTAGTATAGACAGGTCGAACACTGAAGCTTTCTTT. Translated: CASSIDRSNTEAFF.

CDR3 coding DNA: TGCGCCAGCAGGGAACCGGGACAGGGGGCCGGCGAGCAGTTCTTC. It yields the protein CASREPGQGAGEQFF. This rearrangement joins TRBV10-2 to TRBJ2-1, with TRBD1 matching over 12 bases. Per germline, CDR1 WSHSY and CDR2 SAAADI. The CDR3 has 15 amino acids. V trimming: 6 bases; J trimming: 10 bases; junction bases outside the gene matches: 10.

The chain is built from TRBV5-6 and TRBJ1-5; 10 nucleotides line up with TRBD1. The V and J ends lost 2 bases and 1 base, in that order; junction bases with no gene match: 9. The CDR3 is made up of 18 amino acids. CDR1 and CDR2 (germline): SGHDT, YYEEEE. CDR3 nucleotides: TGTGCCAGCAGCTTAAAGGCCGGGACAGGGGCCAGCAATCAGCCCCAGCATTTT. Residues: CASSLKAGTGASNQPQHF.

The genes are TRBV5-4 and TRBJ2-1; D is perhaps TRBD2 (5 bases). From germline, CDR1 is SGHNT and CDR2 YYREEE (reference sequence). Trimming took off 1 base at V and 9 bases at J, with 11 bases between the two ends. The CDR3 is 13 residues long. The DNA for the CDR3 is TGTGCCAGCAGCTTGATTCGAGGAGGTGAGCAGTTCTTC. Protein: CASSLIRGGEQFF.

The chain employs TRBV25-1 and TRBJ1-2; 8 bases map to TRBD1. J lost 8 bases, V lost 2 bases, and 7 bases had no gene match. Per the germline V gene, CDR1 is MGHDK and CDR2 is SYGVNS. The CDR3 extends over 14 amino acids. As DNA, the CDR3 is TGTGCCAGCAGTGAAGGGCAGGGGGCGGGCGGCTACACCTTC. Residues: CASSEGQGAGGYTF.

The chain combines TRBV30 with TRBJ2-7; D unclear. The CDR3 length is 12 residues. The germline V gene has CDR1 GTSNPN and CDR2 SVGIG (reference sequence). The V and J ends lost 0 bases and 6 bases respectively, with 9 bases between them. DNA of the CDR3: TGTGCCTGGAGTGTCGGGTCCACCGAGCAGTACTTC. This encodes CAWSVGSTEQYF.

The chain carries TRBV19 and TRBJ1-2; TRBD1 is a possible D gene (5 bases). Germline-derived CDR1 and CDR2 are LNHDA and SQIVND (reference sequence). Deletions cut 7 bases from V and 2 bases from J, with 17 bases between. The CDR3 has 15 residues. DNA of the CDR3: TGTGCCAGTACTCCGGATAGACAGCCAAACTATGGCTACACCTTC. Its translation: CASTPDRQPNYGYTF.

The V and J genes are TRBV13 and TRBJ2-7; 9 nucleotides align to TRBD2. V trimming: 4 bases; J trimming: 3 bases; junction bases outside the gene matches: 4. Germline lookup yields CDR1 PRHDT and CDR2 FYEKMQ (reference sequence). CDR3 length: 14 amino acids. The CDR3 sequence: CASSYRLAVYEQYF. In DNA, the CDR3 is TGTGCCAGCAGCTACCGACTAGCGGTCTACGAGCAGTACTTC.